The 10 T cell receptor beta chains reported below all come from one sample, sequenced in a study of cytomegalovirus exposure and HLA in healthy donors. Amplification used 60 Vbeta primers and 13 Jbeta primers. Sequenced by immunoSEQ multiplex PCR; TCRdb stores in-frame clones only, minus some. The sample includes over 60,000 clones, 60% to 85% seen only once; the top ten take around an eighth. Sequencing input: PBMCs. These receptors came from a man in his 70s in good health and CMV-seronegative.

The chain has TRBV6-1 and TRBJ1-4, with TRBD1 matching over 7 bases. This CDR3 is built from 14 residues. Germline CDR1 is MNHNS and CDR2 is SASEGT. J gave up 3 bases and V 7 bases, and 5 bases lay outside the gene matches. CDR3 nucleotides: TGTGCCAGCACCGACCAGGGGGCTAATGAAAAACTGTTTTTT. This codes for CASTDQGANEKLFF.

This clone was seen a handful of times. This rearrangement joins TRBV30 to TRBJ1-1; the match to TRBD1 covers 7 bases. V was pared by 0 bases and J by 5 bases, with 3 bases of the junction left unmatched. There are 13 residues in the CDR3. From germline, CDR1 is GTSNPN and CDR2 SVGIG (reference sequence). The CDR3 sequence: CAWSVAGGTEAFF. The CDR3 nucleotides read TGTGCCTGGAGTGTAGCAGGGGGGACTGAAGCTTTCTTT.

The rearrangement links TRBV9 to TRBJ2-5; maybe TRBD2 (6 bases). The CDR3 length is 13 residues. The V gene's germline CDR1 is SGDLS and CDR2 YYNGEE. Trimming took off 1 base at V and 3 bases at J, with 7 bases between the two ends. Here the CDR3 reads CASSVSSEETQYF. DNA of the CDR3: TGTGCCAGCAGCGTATCTAGCGAAGAGACCCAGTACTTC.

The J gene is TRBJ1-2, the V gene TRBV30; D gene ambiguous. Germline-derived CDR1 and CDR2 are GTSNPN and SVGIG (reference sequence). Trimming cost V 0 bases and J 8 bases, with 10 bases left between them. This CDR3 region has 12 residues. The CDR3 sequence: CAWSVQTGGYTF. CDR3 DNA: TGTGCCTGGAGTGTACAGACGGGGGGCTACACCTTC.

The chain links TRBV7-9 to TRBJ1-2; no clear D gene. Trimming cost V 1 base and J 1 base, with 4 bases left between them. Germline V lookup: CDR1 SEHNR, CDR2 FQNEAQ (reference sequence). This CDR3 is built from 13 residues. The chain's CDR3 is CASSLDSNYGYTF. CDR3 DNA: TGTGCCAGCAGCTTAGACAGTAACTATGGCTACACCTTC.

The rearrangement uses TRBV7-2 and TRBJ2-1, with a possible D match to TRBD2 (7 bases). Between the trimmed V and J ends, which lost 3 bases and 8 bases, there was a span of 20 bases. Germline loops: CDR1 SGHTA, CDR2 FQGNSA. The CDR3 covers 16 residues. The CDR3 DNA sequence: TGTGCCAGCAGCTTTTCCGAATGGGGGGGGCGCGATGAGCAGTTCTTC. Translation: CASSFSEWGGRDEQFF.

This clone was detected only once. V usage is TRBV19 and J usage is TRBJ1-1; 8 nucleotides align to TRBD1. Germline CDR1 and CDR2: LNHDA and SQIVND (reference sequence). This CDR3 is 15 amino acids long. Trimming removed 4 bases from V and 10 bases from J; junction bases left unmatched: 14. Here the CDR3 reads CASSTLSGQVNGAFF. CDR3 nucleotides: TGTGCCAGTAGTACCCTCTCGGGACAGGTGAACGGAGCTTTCTTT.

The chain combines TRBV6-5 with TRBJ1-1; tentatively, D is TRBD1 (5 bases). This CDR3 is 13 amino acids long. Trimming left V 6 bases short and J 0 bases short, with 8 bases between. Germline loops: CDR1 MNHEY, CDR2 SVGAGI. This chain's CDR3 is CASSPTVNTEAFF. CDR3 DNA sequence: TGTGCCAGCAGCCCGACAGTGAACACTGAAGCTTTCTTT.

The gene calls are TRBV6-1 and TRBJ2-7; 9 bases are a match to TRBD2. In germline, CDR1 is MNHNS, CDR2 SASEGT. The J segment lost 3 bases and the V segment lost 5 bases, leaving 5 bases of the junction unmatched. This CDR3 is 14 amino acids long. CDR3 in amino acids: CASSTSGPIYEQYF. As DNA, the CDR3 is TGTGCCAGCAGTACTAGCGGGCCAATCTACGAGCAGTACTTC.

CDR3 bases: TGTGCCAGCAGCTTAGATGGCCGGGAAGGAAACACCATATATTTT. Its protein product is CASSLDGREGNTIYF. This sequence joins TRBV7-2 and TRBJ1-3; no reliable D call. The CDR3 loop spans 15 amino acids. CDR1 and CDR2 from the germline V gene are SGHTA and FQGNSA. Trimming shortened V by 1 base and J by 4 bases, and 11 bases separated the two germline ends.